The present entry profiles one TCR beta chain with its context. These data originate in a study of human T cells and chemical hapten exposure. Study-level information: Patients, mostly women, had alopecia areata, alopecia totalis or alopecia universalis.

MiXCR, run by TCRdb on the RACE reads, gives a single entry per CDR3 protein. The table shows 85,000 to 100,000 distinct CDR3 sequences, with roughly a quarter occurring only once. Stated time point: patch test 3, about 24 weeks after DPC sensitization. Regarding treatment: therapeutic diphenylcyclopropenone sensitization with weekly scalp DPC. This CDR3 spans 15 amino acids. Trimming removed 3 bases at V and 7 bases at J, with 22 bases between. In germline, CDR1 is DFQATT, CDR2 SNEGSKA (reference sequence). This clonotype originated in a man aged 35 to 55 with alopecia areata. Some clones in this sample may be carry-over from other donors' samples. This chain links TRBV20-1 with TRBJ2-7; the D gene could be TRBD1 or TRBD2 (5 bases each). The sample in question was whole blood, obtained in connection with sensitization to the hapten diphenylcyclopropenone (DPC). CDR3 loop: CSASRYWGSPGEQYF. Written as DNA, the CDR3 is TGCAGTGCTAGTCGGTATTGGGGGAGCCCCGGGGAGCAGTACTTC.